This record covers a single T cell receptor beta chain. This clone's antigen is unknown. Base quality data are lacking; no much larger clone is found one base away. The data derive from a study of cytomegalovirus exposure and HLA in healthy donors (TCRdb year 2017). About the full investigation: An earlier analysis of several hundred of the donors reported 276 Gb of sequence data and 100 million to 130 million unique TCR beta sequences from 150 million to 200 million T cells. Roughly 300 gigabases of sequencing data and roughly 81 million unique TCR sequences made up an early release that covered 500 to 700 HLA-typed donors. Of the roughly 420 genotyped donors, 81% were placed in the genetic ancestry cluster associated with self-reported Caucasian donors. The study aimed to test whether signatures of past pathogen exposure could be identified by cataloging public T cell receptors. Using immunosequencing, the study profiled T cell repertoires from fewer than 700 subjects and related those repertoires to cytomegalovirus serostatus. Along with the roughly 670-subject first cohort, a separate validation cohort of about 110 different subjects was used. To predict cytomegalovirus infection status, the study brought together high-throughput TCR immunosequencing, statistical association of individual TCRs with disease status, and machine learning. To study patterns of TCR occurrence, a later analysis re-analyzed previously published TCR beta repertoires from under 750 donors and added high-resolution HLA genotyping. Rather than drawing on any new phenotypic data, the later analysis identified candidate immune exposures from TCR beta sequences and the way those sequences occurred across donors. An earlier analysis of 587 of the donors used high-throughput TCR beta sequencing to judge whether each TCR beta V gene segment behaved as functional or pseudogenic. Alongside the repertoire data, information on donor age, sex, ethnicity and CMV serostatus was compiled. Genome-wide SNP genotypes for about 65% of the 666 donors were used in a later genetic analysis, which treated that subset as a discovery cohort. All discovery cohort repertoires had been generated on a single sequencing platform. HLA typing covered class I and class II loci at four-digit resolution. The number of typed donors differed by locus: about 620-630 for A, B, C, DRB1 and DQB1; some 500 for DQA1; around 580 for DPA1; and about 450 for DPB1. Because of strong linkage in the cohort, 5 or 6 DR-DQ haplotypes were treated as single units for association and clustering. Among about 360 genotyped donors of the cohort, an average of roughly 240,000 unique TCR beta nucleotide sequences were sequenced per donor, 15% to 20% of them non-productive. The study at large found these results: According to a later analysis, TCR association rates differed among HLA loci, with DRB1 alleles showing the most associated TCRs and HLA-C alleles showing the fewest. Strong co-occurrence of HLA alleles, especially DR and DQ, made assigning TCR associations to individual alleles difficult. The study listed approximately 160 TCR beta chains as associated with cytomegalovirus. A later analysis found that most CMV-associated TCR beta chains appeared HLA-restricted, with HLA associations seemingly driven largely by CMV exposure. Sequencing depth was assumed to be roughly uniform across donors in the presence/absence analyses, though that assumption may not hold. The only immune exposure information available for the cohort was CMV serostatus. Some IMGT-functional V segments, including TRBV6-2 and TRBV6-3, could not be told apart with the 87-base-pair reads, so those segments were excluded. Broadly in line with IMGT annotations, most TCR beta V segments showed up in productive rearrangements about 87% or about 30% of the time in an earlier analysis of approximately 600 of the donors. Most TCR sequences were observed very rarely across donors, whereas some public TCRs were present in many individuals. According to a later genetic analysis, donors in an Asian-associated ancestry cluster had fewer N-insertions in productive TCRs than the approximately 710-donor mean. Several of the top co-occurrence clusters appeared to be linked to parvovirus B19, influenza, CMV and Epstein-Barr virus, according to a later analysis. In this cohort, only TCR beta chains were sequenced, and detectable features were limited by the absence of alpha or paired-chain data. Correlated functional status among segregating V segments might reflect linkage disequilibrium, but an unknown experimental factor could not be ruled out. A further reported finding was that TCR beta sequences accurately predicted the HLA-A and HLA-B alleles for most subjects in the first cohort. The sequencing pipeline was judged likely to have produced a cluster of highly shared sequence variants as a technical artifact. In a later analysis, 16,951 TCR beta sequences were associated with specific HLA alleles at a false discovery rate of 0.05. The classifier was reported to diagnose cytomegalovirus status with high specificity and sensitivity in both the original and validation cohorts. Roughly 17 rarely observed V segments, including chromosome 9 orphons, were excluded from the earlier analysis of a few hundred of the donors because counts were too low. In a later analysis, HLA-associated TCR beta chains showed more clonal expansion and lower generation probabilities than non-associated chains that were equally common. A later genetic analysis associated a missense DCLRE1C variant with V-gene and J-gene trimming of TCR beta chains, and an independent cohort replicated the association. In vitro tests confirmed that a few of the cytomegalovirus-associated TCR beta chains recognize cytomegalovirus antigens. HLA typing was unavailable for some donors at each locus, so association tests used only the typed subset. The authors suggested that the approach could potentially be extended to other disease states and immunological phenotypes.

The cohort was made up of approximately 670 healthy bone marrow donors. Cohort members were all nominally healthy when sampled, although unrecorded immune exposures were likely present. The donor was CMV seronegative and was included in the group of 352 seronegative cohort members. A peripheral blood sample was collected from each donor, and TCR beta sequencing was performed on peripheral blood mononuclear cells. The Qiagen DNeasy Blood Extraction Kit was used to extract genomic DNA from the blood cell samples. The library was obtained by the immunoSEQ multiplex PCR assay. For the multiplex PCR, a mixture combining 60 forward primers for TCR Vbeta segments and 13 reverse primers for TCR Jbeta segments was used. A multiplex PCR assay on genomic DNA amplified the CDR3 region of rearranged TCR beta genes. The Illumina HiSeq System was used to sequence the amplified TCR beta libraries as 87-base-pair reads. The original pipeline was this. A later analysis counted about 80 million unique TCR beta chains across the roughly 700 repertoires, and around 12 million of these chains were shared by at least two donors. To remove PCR and sequencing errors, raw reads were error-corrected and collapsed into unique sequences using a nearest-neighbor algorithm that merged closely related sequences. Alignment of CDR3 sequences to IMGT reference sequences was used to assign V, D and J gene segments. For a sequence to be retained, at least a six-nucleotide match to both a V gene segment and a J gene segment was required. Rearrangements were called productive when the CDR3 lacked stop codons and stayed in frame with V and J; all others were non-productive. Following IMGT convention, CDR3 was defined as the stretch from the second conserved V-encoded cysteine up to the conserved J-encoded phenylalanine. In an earlier analysis of around 540 of the donors, sequences lacking an unambiguous match to a single V gene segment were excluded. In an earlier analysis of approximately 610 of the donors, V segments were called functional above 56.7% productive rearrangements and were called segregating when the between-donor standard deviation exceeded 5%. To diagnose cytomegalovirus status from the catalog of TCR beta chain sequences, a statistical classification framework was built. In a later analysis, TCR nucleotide sequences were compared against IMGT/GENE-DB human TR gene sequences so that V and J genes could be assigned. In a later analysis, CDR3 sequences and most-parsimonious VDJ recombination scenarios were assigned using the TCRdist pipeline. A later analysis defined each TCR beta chain by its CDR3 amino acid sequence plus V-gene family, and excluded reads lacking a unique V-gene family. In a later analysis, 450 to 600 highly shared, low-generation-probability nucleotide sequences were removed to address suspected cross-contamination and a sequencing artifact. For each public chain, a later analysis derived a clonal expansion index from normalized ranks of inferred template counts within each repertoire. Generation probabilities in a later analysis came from a VDJ recombination model fitted to out-of-frame rearrangements, and those results were checked against IGoR. In a later analysis, TCR-TCR, TCR-HLA and TCR-CMV co-occurrence was scored with hypergeometric tests, and a repertoire-size bias correction was applied to TCR pairs. False discovery rates were estimated in a later analysis by permuting HLA or CMV assignments 20 times. In a later analysis, co-occurring TCRs were grouped with DBSCAN, and TCRdist sequence similarity was added when clustering was performed within HLA-allele-positive subsets. Co-occurrence clustering excluded repertoires with fewer than 30,000 or more than 120,000 public chains, plus five with anomalous nucleotide sharing. TCRdb stores this immuneACCESS table with in-frame sequences only. Part of the clones is absent; in the studies checked, under half of the shortfall reflects unresolved V genes, and no reason is known for the rest. For V, J and clone size, that table is used; D and trimming come from the DNA. Counted in this sample were under 200,000 clones; around 79% of them appeared once. The ten largest clones add up to around 0.69% of the sample.

V and J are truncated by 7 bases and 4 bases respectively, leaving an intervening sequence of 16 bases. The CDR3 starts with the cysteine, ends with the phenylalanine, and has 14 residues. Only the CDR3 region is kept as DNA, spanning 42 bases read in frame from base 1. As encoded in the germline V gene, CDR1 is ENHRY while CDR2 is SYGVKD. The clonotype originates from a woman in her thirties or forties in good health and CMV-seronegative. The source material was PBMCs. The chain is made from TRBV10-3 and TRBJ1-2, with TRBD1 as a weak D call on 6 bases. The nucleotide sequence reads as follows: TGTGCCATCAAGAACTTACAGGGACCCTATGGCTACACCTTC. Its protein reads: CAIKNLQGPYGYTF.